The rows below give T cell receptor beta chains drawn from one sample of a study of T cells expressing NK-cell markers. TCRdb re-called the 5' RACE reads and catalogs CDR3 proteins one per entry, DNA excluded. This sample's clone table lists 200,000 to 300,000 distinct CDR3 sequences. The sample consisted of blood T cells: a sorted CD56 or NKG2C T cell subset, CD4+ or CD8+ T cells, or bulk PBMC T cells (not recorded which). These receptor sequences come from a man younger than 35 in good health. CDR3s include the opening cysteine and the closing phenylalanine or tryptophan.

j_gene: TRBJ2-1
v_gene: TRBV5-1
CDR3aa: CASSPAPSGRASEQFF

j_gene: TRBJ1-4
v_gene: TRBV20-1
CDR3aa: CSARAPVTANSEKLFF

j_gene: TRBJ2-7
v_gene: TRBV12-3/TRBV12-4
CDR3aa: CASTWDSGEQYF

j_gene: TRBJ2-3
v_gene: TRBV20-1
CDR3aa: CSAIILAGGRGTQYF

j_gene: TRBJ1-2
v_gene: TRBV12-3/TRBV12-4
CDR3aa: CASSLKGRRGYTF

j_gene: TRBJ1-6
v_gene: TRBV29-1
CDR3aa: CSVGQSNNSPLHF

j_gene: TRBJ1-6
v_gene: TRBV5-5
CDR3aa: CASSLRRDSPLHF

j_gene: TRBJ2-3
v_gene: TRBV20-1
CDR3aa: CSASPIVGTDTQYF

j_gene: TRBJ1-5
v_gene: TRBV3-1
CDR3aa: CASSQDIGAGGEPQHF

j_gene: TRBJ2-6
v_gene: TRBV27
CDR3aa: CASSLFRGSGANVLTF

j_gene: TRBJ1-6
v_gene: TRBV5-1
CDR3aa: CASSPSSGQGSSPLHF

j_gene: TRBJ2-1
v_gene: TRBV10-3
CDR3aa: CAISERTSGSNEQFF

j_gene: TRBJ2-4
v_gene: TRBV3-1
CDR3aa: CASGPGVGSKNIQYF

j_gene: TRBJ2-5
v_gene: TRBV27
CDR3aa: CASSLTGGRRVETQYF

j_gene: TRBJ2-7
v_gene: TRBV7-9
CDR3aa: CASSLDNTLGYF

j_gene: TRBJ1-1
v_gene: TRBV29-1
CDR3aa: CSVDRVRTEAFF

j_gene: TRBJ1-1
v_gene: TRBV12-3/TRBV12-4
CDR3aa: CASTGLTEAFF

j_gene: TRBJ1-4
v_gene: TRBV20-1
CDR3aa: CSARKPGTVNEKLFF

j_gene: TRBJ2-1
v_gene: TRBV10-2
CDR3aa: CASSEWKEIEQFF

j_gene: TRBJ2-3
v_gene: TRBV6-2/TRBV6-3
CDR3aa: CASKQGADTQYF

j_gene: TRBJ2-1
v_gene: TRBV24-1
CDR3aa: CATSDLLAGGRNEQFF

j_gene: TRBJ1-1
v_gene: TRBV12-3/TRBV12-4
CDR3aa: CASERLQNTEAFF

j_gene: TRBJ1-1
v_gene: TRBV10-3
CDR3aa: CAISEVSGTIATEAFF

j_gene: TRBJ1-4
v_gene: TRBV6-5
CDR3aa: CASATQGFGKLFF

j_gene: TRBJ1-3
v_gene: TRBV28
CDR3aa: CASSTDISGNTIYF

j_gene: TRBJ2-1
v_gene: TRBV20-1
CDR3aa: CSAPGLVYNEQFF

j_gene: TRBJ2-7
v_gene: TRBV20-1
CDR3aa: CSAESGQGAREQYF

j_gene: TRBJ2-1
v_gene: TRBV10-3
CDR3aa: CAIRGTGKATEQFF

j_gene: TRBJ1-6
v_gene: TRBV4-3
CDR3aa: CASSQMTSGQGFSNSPLHF

j_gene: TRBJ1-1
v_gene: TRBV20-1
CDR3aa: CSARPGTGVTEAFF

j_gene: TRBJ2-1
v_gene: TRBV11-1
CDR3aa: CASSLRASEQFF

j_gene: TRBJ2-2
v_gene: TRBV18
CDR3aa: CASSSGLAGTINAGELFF

j_gene: TRBJ1-1
v_gene: TRBV9
CDR3aa: CASSVDRFLPNEAFF

j_gene: TRBJ1-1
v_gene: TRBV7-2
CDR3aa: CASSTDRYASEAFF

j_gene: TRBJ2-3
v_gene: TRBV7-9
CDR3aa: CANGLAGTDTQYF

j_gene: TRBJ2-1
v_gene: TRBV10-3
CDR3aa: CAALPSGRSYNEQFF

j_gene: TRBJ1-4
v_gene: TRBV12-3/TRBV12-4
CDR3aa: CASTGGLGEKLFF

j_gene: TRBJ2-3
v_gene: TRBV20-1
CDR3aa: CSAKPGTSGSQVTQYF

j_gene: TRBJ2-5
v_gene: TRBV7-6
CDR3aa: CASSLGGVGQETQYF

j_gene: TRBJ2-3
v_gene: TRBV2
CDR3aa: CAPVAGSDTQYF

j_gene: TRBJ2-2
v_gene: TRBV7-8
CDR3aa: CASSNRQGPGELFF

j_gene: TRBJ1-1
v_gene: TRBV9
CDR3aa: CASRGMGEAFF